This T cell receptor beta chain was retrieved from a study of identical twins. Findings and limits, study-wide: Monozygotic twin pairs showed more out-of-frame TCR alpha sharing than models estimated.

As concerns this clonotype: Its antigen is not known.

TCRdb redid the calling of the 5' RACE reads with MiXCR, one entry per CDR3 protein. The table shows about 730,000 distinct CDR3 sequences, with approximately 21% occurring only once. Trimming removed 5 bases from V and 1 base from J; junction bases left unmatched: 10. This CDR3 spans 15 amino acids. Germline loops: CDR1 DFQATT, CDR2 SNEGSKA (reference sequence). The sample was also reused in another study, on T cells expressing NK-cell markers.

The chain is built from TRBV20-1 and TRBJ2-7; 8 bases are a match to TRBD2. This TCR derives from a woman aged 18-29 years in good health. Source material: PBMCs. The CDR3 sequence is CSAVPGLDGSYEQYF. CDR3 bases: TGCAGTGCTGTTCCGGGACTAGACGGTTCCTACGAGCAGTACTTC.